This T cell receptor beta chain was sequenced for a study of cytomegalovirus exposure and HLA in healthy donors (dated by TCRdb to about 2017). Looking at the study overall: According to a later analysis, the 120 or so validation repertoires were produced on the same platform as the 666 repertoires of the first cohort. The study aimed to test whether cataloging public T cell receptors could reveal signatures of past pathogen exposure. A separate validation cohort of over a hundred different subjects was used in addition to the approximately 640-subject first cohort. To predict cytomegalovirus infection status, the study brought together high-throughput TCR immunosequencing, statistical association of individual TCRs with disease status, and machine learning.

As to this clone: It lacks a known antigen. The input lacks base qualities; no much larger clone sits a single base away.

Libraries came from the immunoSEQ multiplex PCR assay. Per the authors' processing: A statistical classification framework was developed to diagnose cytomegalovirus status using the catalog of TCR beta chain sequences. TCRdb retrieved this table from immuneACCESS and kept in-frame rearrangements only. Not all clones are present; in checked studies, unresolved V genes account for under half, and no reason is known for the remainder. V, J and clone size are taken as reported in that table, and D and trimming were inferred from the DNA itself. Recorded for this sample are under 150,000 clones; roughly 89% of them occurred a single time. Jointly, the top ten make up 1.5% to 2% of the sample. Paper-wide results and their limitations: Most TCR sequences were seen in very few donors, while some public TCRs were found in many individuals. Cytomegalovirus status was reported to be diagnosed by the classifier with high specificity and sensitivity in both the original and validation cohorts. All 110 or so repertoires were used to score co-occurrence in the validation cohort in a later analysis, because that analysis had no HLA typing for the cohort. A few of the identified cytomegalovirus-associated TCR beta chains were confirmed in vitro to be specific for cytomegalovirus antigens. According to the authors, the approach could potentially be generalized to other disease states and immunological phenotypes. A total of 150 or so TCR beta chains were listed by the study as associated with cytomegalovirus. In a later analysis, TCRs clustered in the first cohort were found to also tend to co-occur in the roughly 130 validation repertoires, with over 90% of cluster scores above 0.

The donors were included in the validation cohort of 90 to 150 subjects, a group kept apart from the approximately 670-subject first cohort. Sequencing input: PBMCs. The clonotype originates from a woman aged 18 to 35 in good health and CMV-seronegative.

The DNA sequence is TGTGCCAGCAGTTCATCCAGGTTCTCCCTCACAGATACGCAGTATTTT. This encodes CASSSSRFSLTDTQYF. Recombination joined TRBV28 with TRBJ2-3; the D gene remains uncertain. From the cysteine through the phenylalanine, the CDR3 covers 16 amino acids. This entry keeps only the CDR3 DNA: 48 bases, framed from base 1. V and J are truncated by 4 bases and 2 bases respectively, leaving an intervening sequence of 16 bases. From the germline V gene, CDR1 is MDHEN and CDR2 is SYDVKM.